A single TCR beta chain is shown here with its context. Its target is unknown. At one boundary the junction diverges from the germline segment, which might be a read error. The sample originates from a study of early T cells in non-severe SARS-CoV-2 infection. The CDR3 is 18 amino acids. CDR1 is LGHNA and CDR2 is YSLEER in the germline V gene. Researchers attached unique molecular identifiers to individual cDNA molecules. TCRdb reprocessed the 5' RACE reads with MiXCR, giving one entry per CDR3 protein. The sample gives about 50,000 distinct CDR3 sequences, approximately 9.4% of which show up once; 15% is in the top ten. Study-level points and caveats: Missing private and CD4 specificities, VDJdb matching favored anti-spike CD8 responses.

Sequencing input: whole blood. The chain combines TRBV4-3 with TRBJ2-1; 15 bases are shared with TRBD2. The clonotype was recovered from an adult who was a healthcare worker with PCR-confirmed SARS-CoV-2 infection or an uninfected control (not recorded which). DNA of the CDR3: TGCGCCAGCAGCCCCTGGACTAGCGGGAGGGCCTCCCACAATGAGCAGTTCTTC. Its protein product is CASSPWTSGRASHNEQFF.